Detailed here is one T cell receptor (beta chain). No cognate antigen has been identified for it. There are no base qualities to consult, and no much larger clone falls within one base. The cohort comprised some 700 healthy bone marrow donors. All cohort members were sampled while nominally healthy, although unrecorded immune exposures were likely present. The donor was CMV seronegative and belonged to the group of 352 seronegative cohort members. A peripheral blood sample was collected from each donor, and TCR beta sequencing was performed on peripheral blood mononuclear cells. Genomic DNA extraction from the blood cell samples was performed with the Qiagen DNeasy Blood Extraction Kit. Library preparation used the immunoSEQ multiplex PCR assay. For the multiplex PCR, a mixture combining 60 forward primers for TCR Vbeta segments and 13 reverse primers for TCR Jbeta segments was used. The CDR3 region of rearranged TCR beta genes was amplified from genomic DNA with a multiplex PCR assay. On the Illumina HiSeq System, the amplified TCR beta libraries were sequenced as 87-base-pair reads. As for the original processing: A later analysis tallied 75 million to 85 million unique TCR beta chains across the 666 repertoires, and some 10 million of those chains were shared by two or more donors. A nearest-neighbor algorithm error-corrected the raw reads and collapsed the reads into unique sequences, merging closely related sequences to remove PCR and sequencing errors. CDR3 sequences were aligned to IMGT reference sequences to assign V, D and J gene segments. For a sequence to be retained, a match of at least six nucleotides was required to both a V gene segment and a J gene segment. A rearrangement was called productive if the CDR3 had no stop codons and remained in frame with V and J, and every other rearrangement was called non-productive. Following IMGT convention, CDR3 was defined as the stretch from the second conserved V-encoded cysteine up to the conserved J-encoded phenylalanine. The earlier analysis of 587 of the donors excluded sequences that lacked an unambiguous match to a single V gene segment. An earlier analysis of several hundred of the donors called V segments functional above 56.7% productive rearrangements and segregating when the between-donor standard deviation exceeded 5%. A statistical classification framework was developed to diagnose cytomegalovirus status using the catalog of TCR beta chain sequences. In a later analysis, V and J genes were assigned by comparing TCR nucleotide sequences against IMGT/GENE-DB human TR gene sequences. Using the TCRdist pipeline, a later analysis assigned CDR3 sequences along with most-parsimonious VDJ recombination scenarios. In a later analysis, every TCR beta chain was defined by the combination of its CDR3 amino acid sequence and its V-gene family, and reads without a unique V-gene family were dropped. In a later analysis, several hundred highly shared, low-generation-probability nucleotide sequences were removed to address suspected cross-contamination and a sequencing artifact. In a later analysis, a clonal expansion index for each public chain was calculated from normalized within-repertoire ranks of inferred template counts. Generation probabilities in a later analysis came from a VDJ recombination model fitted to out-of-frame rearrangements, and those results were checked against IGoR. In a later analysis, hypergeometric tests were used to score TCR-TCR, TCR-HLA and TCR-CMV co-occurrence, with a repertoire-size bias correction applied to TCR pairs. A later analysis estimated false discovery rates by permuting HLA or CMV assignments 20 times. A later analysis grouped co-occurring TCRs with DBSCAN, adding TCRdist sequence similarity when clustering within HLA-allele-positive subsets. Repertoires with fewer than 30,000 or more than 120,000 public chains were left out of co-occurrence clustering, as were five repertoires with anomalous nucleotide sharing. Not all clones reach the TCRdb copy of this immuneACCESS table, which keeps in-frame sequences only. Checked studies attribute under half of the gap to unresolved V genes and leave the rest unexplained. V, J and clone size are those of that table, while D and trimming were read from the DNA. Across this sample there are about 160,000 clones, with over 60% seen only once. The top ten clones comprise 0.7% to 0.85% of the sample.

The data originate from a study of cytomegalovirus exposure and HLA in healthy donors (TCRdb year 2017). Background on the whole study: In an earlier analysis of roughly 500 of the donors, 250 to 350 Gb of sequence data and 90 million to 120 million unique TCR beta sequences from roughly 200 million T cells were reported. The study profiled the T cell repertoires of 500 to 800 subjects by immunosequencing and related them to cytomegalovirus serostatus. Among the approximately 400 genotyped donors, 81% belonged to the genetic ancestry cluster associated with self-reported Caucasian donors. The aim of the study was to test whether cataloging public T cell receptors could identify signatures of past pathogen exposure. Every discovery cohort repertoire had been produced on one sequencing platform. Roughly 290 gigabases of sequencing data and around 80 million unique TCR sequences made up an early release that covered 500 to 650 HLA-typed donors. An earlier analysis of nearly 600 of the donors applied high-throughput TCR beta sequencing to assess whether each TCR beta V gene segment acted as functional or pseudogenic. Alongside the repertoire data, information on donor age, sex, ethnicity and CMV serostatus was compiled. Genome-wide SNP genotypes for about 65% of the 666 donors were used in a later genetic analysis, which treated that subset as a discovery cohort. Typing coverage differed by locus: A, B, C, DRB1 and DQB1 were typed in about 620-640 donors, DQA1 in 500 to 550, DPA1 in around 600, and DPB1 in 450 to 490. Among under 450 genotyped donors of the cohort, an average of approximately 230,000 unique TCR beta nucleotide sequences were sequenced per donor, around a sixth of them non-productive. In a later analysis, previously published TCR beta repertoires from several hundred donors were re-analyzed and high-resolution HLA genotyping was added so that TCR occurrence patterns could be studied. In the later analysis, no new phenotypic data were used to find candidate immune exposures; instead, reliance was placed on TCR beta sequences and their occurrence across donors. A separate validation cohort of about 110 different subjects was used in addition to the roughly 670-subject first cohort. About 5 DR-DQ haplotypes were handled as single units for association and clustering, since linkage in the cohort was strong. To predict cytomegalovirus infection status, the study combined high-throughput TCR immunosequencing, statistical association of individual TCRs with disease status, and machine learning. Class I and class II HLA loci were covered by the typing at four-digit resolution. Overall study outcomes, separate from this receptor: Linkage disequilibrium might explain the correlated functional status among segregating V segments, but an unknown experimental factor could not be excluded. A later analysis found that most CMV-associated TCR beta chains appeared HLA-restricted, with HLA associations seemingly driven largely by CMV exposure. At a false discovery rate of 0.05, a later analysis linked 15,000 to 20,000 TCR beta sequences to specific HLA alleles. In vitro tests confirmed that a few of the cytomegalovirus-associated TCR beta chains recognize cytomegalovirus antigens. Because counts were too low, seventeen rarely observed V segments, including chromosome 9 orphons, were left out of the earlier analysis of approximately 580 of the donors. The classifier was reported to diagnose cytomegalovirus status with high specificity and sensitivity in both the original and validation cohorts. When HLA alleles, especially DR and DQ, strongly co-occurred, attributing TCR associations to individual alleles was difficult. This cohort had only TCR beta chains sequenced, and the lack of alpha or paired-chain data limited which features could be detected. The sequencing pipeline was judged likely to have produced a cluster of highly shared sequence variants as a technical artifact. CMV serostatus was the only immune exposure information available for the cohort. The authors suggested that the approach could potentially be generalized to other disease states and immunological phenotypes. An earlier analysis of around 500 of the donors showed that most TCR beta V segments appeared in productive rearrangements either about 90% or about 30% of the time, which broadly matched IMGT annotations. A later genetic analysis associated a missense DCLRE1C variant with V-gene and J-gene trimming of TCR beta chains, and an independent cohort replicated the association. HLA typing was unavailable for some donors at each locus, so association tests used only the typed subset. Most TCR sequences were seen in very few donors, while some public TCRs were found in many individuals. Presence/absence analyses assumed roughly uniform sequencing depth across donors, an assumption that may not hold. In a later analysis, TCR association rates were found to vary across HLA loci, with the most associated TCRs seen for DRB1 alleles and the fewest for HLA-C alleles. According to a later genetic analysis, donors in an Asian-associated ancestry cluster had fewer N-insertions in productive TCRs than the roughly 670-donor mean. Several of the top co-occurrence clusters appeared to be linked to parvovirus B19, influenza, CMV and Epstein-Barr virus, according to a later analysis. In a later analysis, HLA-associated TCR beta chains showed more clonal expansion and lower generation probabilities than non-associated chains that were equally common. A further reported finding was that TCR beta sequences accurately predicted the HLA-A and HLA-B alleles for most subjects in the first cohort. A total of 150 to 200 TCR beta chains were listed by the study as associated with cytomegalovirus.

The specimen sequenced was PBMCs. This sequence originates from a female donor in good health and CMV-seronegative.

The DNA is as follows: TGCGCCAGCAGCCAAGAGTGGGACAGGGTCGGGGAGCAGTACTTC. Translated, this gives CASSQEWDRVGEQYF. The rearranged chain carries TRBV4-3 and TRBJ2-5; 9 middle bases align to TRBD1. Reading from cysteine to phenylalanine, the CDR3 counts 15 amino acids. The CDR3 DNA has 45 bases and is translated from base 1. CDR1 is given as LGHNA and CDR2 as YSLEER, both from the germline V gene. For this chain, trimming is 0 bases at the V end and 11 bases at the J end, and the number of junction bases without a gene match is 10.